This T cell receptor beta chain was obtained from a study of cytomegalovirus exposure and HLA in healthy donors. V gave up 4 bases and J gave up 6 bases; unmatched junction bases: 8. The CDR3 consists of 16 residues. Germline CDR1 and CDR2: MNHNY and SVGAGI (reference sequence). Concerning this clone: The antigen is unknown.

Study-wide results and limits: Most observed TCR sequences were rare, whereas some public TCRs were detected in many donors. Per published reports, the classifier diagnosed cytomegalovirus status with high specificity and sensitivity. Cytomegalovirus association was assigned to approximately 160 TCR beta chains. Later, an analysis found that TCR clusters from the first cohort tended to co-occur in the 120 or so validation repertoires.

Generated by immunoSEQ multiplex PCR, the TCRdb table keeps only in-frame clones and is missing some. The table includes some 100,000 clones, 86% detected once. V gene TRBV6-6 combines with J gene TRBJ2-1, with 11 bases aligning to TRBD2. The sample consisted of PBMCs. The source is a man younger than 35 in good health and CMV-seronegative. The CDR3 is CASSSELAGDVNEQFF. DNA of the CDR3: TGTGCCAGCAGTTCCGAACTAGCGGGGGACGTCAATGAGCAGTTCTTC.